Sequencing of this TCR beta chain was carried out in a study of T cells in Graves' hyperthyroidism and ophthalmopathy. Amplified TCR beta CDR3 regions came from RNA transcripts. When the TCR CDR3 underwent first-round RT-PCR, the HTBI primer set was used. TCRdb re-called the multiplex PCR reads with MiXCR, one entry per CDR3 protein. Counted here are more than 300,000 distinct CDR3 sequences, 18% occurring once; the ten biggest clones make up around 40%. CDR3 length equals 14 residues. Trimming cost V 5 bases and J 6 bases, with 16 bases left between them. CDR1 and CDR2 (germline): SGHVS, FQNEAQ. The chain has TRBV7-8 and TRBJ1-1; the D gene is possibly TRBD1 (5 bases). This clonotype was sampled from a young man with Graves' ophthalmopathy. The sequenced sample was blood. The CDR3 loop is CASSGGVVRSEAFF. As DNA, the CDR3 is TGTGCCAGCAGCGGAGGGGTCGTACGATCTGAAGCTTTCTTT. Using reference TRBV7-8 and TRBJ1-1 for the parts outside the CDR3, the full variable domain is GAGVSQSPRYKVAKRGQDVALRCDPISGHVSLFWYQQALGQGPEFLTYFQNEAQLDKSGLPSDRFFAERPEGSVSTLKIQRTQQEDSAVYLCASSGGVVRSEAFFGQGTRLTVV.